A single T cell receptor (beta chain) is shown here with its context. This entry belongs to a study of blood T cell repertoires in COVID-19. Study context: The United States, Italy and Spain were the sources of the acute and convalescent COVID-19 samples. Sources were T cells, B-cell-depleted T cells, or PBMCs; the material itself was cDNA or gDNA.

With 2 bases clipped from V and 6 bases from J, the junction kept 4 bases outside the gene matches. Germline V gene lookup returns CDR1 MNHNS and CDR2 SASEGT. This CDR3 is 15 amino acids long. Followed longitudinally, the Seattle patients had been enrolled during active infection. As originally analysed: Reference gene primer amplification yielded estimated nucleated cell counts. Assay used: immunoSEQ multiplex PCR; TCRdb lists only in-frame clones, some missing. The V and J calls and clone size were taken over from that table, and D and trimming were inferred from the DNA. In the table there are nearly 200,000 clones, roughly 80% of which are singletons.

The receptor was isolated from a man aged 55 to 69 with COVID-19, enrolled during active disease. The V gene is TRBV6-1, the J gene TRBJ2-2; 9 nucleotides agree with TRBD1. The sequencing sample was made of peripheral blood. The CDR3, as DNA: TGTGCCAGCAGTGAATTAACAGGGGGCCCCGGGGAGCTGTTTTTT. Translating it yields CASSELTGGPGELFF.